These 12 T cell receptor beta chains were sequenced from one sample in a study of post-analysis software for immune sequencing data. Study-wide points: Patients used four to six TRBV segments, including TRBV5-6, TRBV5-1 and TRBV20-1, more often than controls.

Prepared libraries of TCR beta cDNA carried unique molecular identifiers. TCRdb reprocessed the PCR reads via MiXCR and lists one record per CDR3 protein. The profile shows roughly 400,000 distinct CDR3 sequences, 39% of them singletons. Antigens of these TCRs are unknown. Source material: blood. All receptors derive from a girl aged 2-15 years with multiple sclerosis.

This clonotype appeared a few times. The chain couples TRBV20-1 to TRBJ2-1, with 8 bases fitting TRBD1. Germline V CDR1 and CDR2: DFQATT, SNEGSKA (reference sequence). After removal of 8 bases from V and 4 bases from J, the junction contained 7 bases not matched to a gene. The CDR3 contains 13 residues. The CDR3 sequence is CSSPRDRYNEQFF. Here the CDR3 DNA reads TGCAGTTCACCCAGGGACAGGTACAATGAGCAGTTCTTC.

This clonotype was seen just once. The rearrangement links TRBV4-3 to TRBJ2-5; tentatively, D is TRBD1 (5 bases). Germline loops: CDR1 LGHNA, CDR2 YSLEER. The germline V and J ends were trimmed by 0 bases and 4 bases, with 9 bases remaining between them. This CDR3 is 14 amino acids long. The CDR3 DNA is TGCGCCAGCAGCCAAGATAGGGGCGGAGAGACCCAGTACTTC. It is translated as CASSQDRGGETQYF.

This clonotype occurred a few times. The chain is built from TRBV20-1 and TRBJ2-3; 11 bases match TRBD2. CDR3 length: 16 amino acids. With V trimmed by 4 bases and J by 3 bases, 9 bases remained unmatched. CDR1 and CDR2 from the germline V gene are DFQATT and SNEGSKA (reference sequence). CDR3 DNA sequence: TGCAGTGCTAAGACTAGCGGGAACGTTGGGACAGATACGCAGTATTTT. Protein sequence: CSAKTSGNVGTDTQYF.

This clonotype came up a few times. The chain combines TRBV28 with TRBJ2-4; 11 bases agree with TRBD2. V lost 7 bases, J lost 6 bases, and 8 bases stayed unmatched. Germline V CDR1 and CDR2: MDHEN, SYDVKM. The CDR3 is 15 amino acids. The CDR3 DNA follows: TGTGCCAGCAAGATAGCGGGAGGGCCAATAAACATTCAGTACTTC. Amino acid sequence: CASKIAGGPINIQYF.

A few counts support this clonotype. The V and J genes are TRBV10-2 and TRBJ1-2, with D unclear. Trimming left V 0 bases short and J 4 bases short, with 12 bases between. CDR1 is WSHSY and CDR2 is SAAADI in the germline V gene. The CDR3 is 15 amino acids. CDR3 coding DNA: TGCGCCAGCAGTGAGTCCGCCAGTATTTCCTATGGCTACACCTTC. This codes for CASSESASISYGYTF.

This clonotype was recorded a few times. This chain uses TRBV20-1 with TRBJ2-4; D assignment may be TRBD1 or TRBD2 (6 bases each). CDR1 and CDR2 (germline): DFQATT, SNEGSKA (reference sequence). The CDR3 is 14 amino acids. Between the trimmed V and J ends, which lost 3 bases and 3 bases, there was a span of 12 bases. In DNA form, the CDR3 reads TGCAGTGCTAGGGGGGGCGCGGGCAAAAACATTCAGTACTTC. Translation gives CSARGGAGKNIQYF.

The chain recombines TRBV12-3 or TRBV12-4 with TRBJ2-3; the match to TRBD2 covers 13 bases. The V segment lost 5 bases and the J segment 3 bases; nucleotides outside the gene matches: 8. This CDR3 contains 17 residues. This CDR3 reads CASSPRTSGGRTDTQYF. Written as DNA, the CDR3 is TGTGCCAGCAGTCCCCGGACTAGCGGGGGAAGGACAGATACGCAGTATTTT.

The table lists this clonotype with a count of one. Mismatch with germline at one junction end may stem from a read error. The gene calls are TRBV28 and TRBJ2-7, with D perhaps matching TRBD2 (6 bases). The CDR3 has 14 amino acids. From germline, CDR1 is MDHEN and CDR2 SYDVKM. CDR3 in DNA: TGCGCCAGCAGTTTTCGTGGGACTCCCTACGAGCAGTACTTC. It encodes CASSFRGTPYEQYF. The full variable domain, rest sourced from reference TRBV28 and TRBJ2-7, is DVKVTQSSRYLVKRTGEKVFLECVQDMDHENMFWYRQDPGLGLRLIYFSYDVKMKEKGDIPEGYSVSREKKERFSLILESASTNQTSMYLCASSFRGTPYEQYFGPGTRLTVT.

This chain joins TRBV5-6 and TRBJ2-5, with D perhaps matching TRBD2 (5 bases). CDR1 and CDR2 (germline): SGHDT, YYEEEE. The V gene lost 0 bases and the J gene lost 7 bases, with 10 bases spanning the gap. The CDR3 covers 13 residues. Written as DNA, the CDR3 is TGTGCCAGCAGCTTGGCACTAGTGGGGACCCAGTACTTC. This sequence encodes CASSLALVGTQYF.

The chain has TRBV6-6 and TRBJ1-4; 7 positions match TRBD1. Germline V gene data show CDR1 as MNHNY and CDR2 as SVGAGI (reference sequence). The V gene end was trimmed by 4 bases and the J gene end by 7 bases; junction bases not matched to a gene: 15. The CDR3 covers 17 residues. The CDR3 region is CASSLLPAGTVSEKLFF. DNA of the CDR3: TGTGCCAGCAGTTTACTACCTGCCGGGACAGTGAGTGAAAAACTGTTTTTT.

The chain joins TRBV2 to TRBJ2-5, with D unclear. The CDR3 has 13 residues. Per the germline V gene, CDR1 is SNHLY and CDR2 is FYNNEI. Trimming removed 5 bases from V and 5 bases from J, with 12 bases in between. The DNA of the CDR3 is TGTGCCAGCAGTCCCCCCTCGTGGGAGACCCAGTACTTC. This sequence encodes CASSPPSWETQYF.

The sample holds a few counts of this clonotype. V gene TRBV9 combines with J gene TRBJ2-1, with 8 bases matching TRBD2. The J segment lost 8 bases and the V segment lost 3 bases, leaving 7 bases of the junction unmatched. The CDR3 has 14 amino acids. Germline assignment: CDR1 SGDLS and CDR2 YYNGEE. The CDR3 loop is CASSGREGLDEQFF. The CDR3 region has the DNA TGTGCCAGCAGCGGACGGGAGGGCCTAGATGAGCAGTTCTTC.